This T cell receptor (beta chain) is from a study of blood T cells in healthy people across ages. Points from the study as a whole: Researchers said unsorted PBMCs prevented a conclusive naive versus antigen-experienced comparison.

Germline V gene sequence: CDR1 LNHNV, CDR2 YYDKDF (reference sequence). This CDR3 comprises 14 residues. Alongside a J-beta primer mix, a sample-barcoded 5' primer served in a second PCR lasting about 7 to 12 cycles. TCRdb recomputed calls from the 5' RACE reads with MiXCR, one row per CDR3 protein. The sample has over 1,500,000 distinct CDR3 sequences, around 48% seen once; the top ten hold about 2.1%. Isolated PBMCs totaled at least 6.5 million in each sample. Worth noting for this clonotype: Its matching antigen is unknown.

V is TRBV15 and J is TRBJ2-5; 9 bases are a match to TRBD1. The end of the DNA fits TRBJ2-7 better, so the J call may be wrong. The sequenced sample was blood. The TCR was taken from a woman aged 40 to 50 in good health. This chain's CDR3 is CATSRRDRVDEQYF. CDR3 nucleotide sequence: TGTGCCACCAGCCGCCGGGACAGGGTCGACGAGCAGTACTTC.